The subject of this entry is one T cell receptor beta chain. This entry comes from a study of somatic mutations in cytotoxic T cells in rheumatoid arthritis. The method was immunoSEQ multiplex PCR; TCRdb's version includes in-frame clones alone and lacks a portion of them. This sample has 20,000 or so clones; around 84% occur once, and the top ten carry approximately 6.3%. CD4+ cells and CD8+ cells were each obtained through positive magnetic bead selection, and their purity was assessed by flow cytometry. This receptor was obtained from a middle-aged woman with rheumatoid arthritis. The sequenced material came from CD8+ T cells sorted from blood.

CDR3 coding DNA: TGTGCCAGCAGGACAGGGCAAGAGACCCAGTACTTC. As protein: CASRTGQETQYF. V is TRBV2 and J is TRBJ2-5, with 7 bases lining up with TRBD1. CDR1 SNHLY and CDR2 FYNNEI come from the germline V gene. Losses at the gene ends were 6 bases for V and 2 bases for J; bases not matched to a gene: 0. The CDR3 loop spans 12 amino acids.